One and the same sample provided the 27 T cell receptor beta chains below, sequenced in a study of T cell responses to AZD1222 COVID-19 vaccine. Measured with immunoSEQ multiplex PCR; TCRdb has only the in-frame clones, and not every one. The sample gives roughly 150,000 clones, 90% of which show up once; over 1.5% is in the top ten. Sample: peripheral blood, taken on day 0 of AZD1222 vaccination. Every receptor here comes from an adult in good health.

This clone was picked up one time. The J gene is TRBJ2-7, the V gene TRBV28, with D perhaps given as TRBD1 or TRBD2 (6 bases each). From germline, CDR1 is MDHEN and CDR2 SYDVKM. V shed 5 bases and J shed 6 bases, with 23 bases lying between them. The CDR3 has 16 residues. The CDR3 DNA sequence: TGTGCCAGCAGTCCAGCCACAGGGCGGGGTATGCGCGAGCAGTACTTC. Translation gives CASSPATGRGMREQYF.

The chain is built from TRBV7-2 and TRBJ1-1; maybe TRBD1 (6 bases). The CDR3 runs to 14 residues. Per germline, CDR1 SGHTA and CDR2 FQGNSA. Trimming left V 2 bases short and J 6 bases short, with 13 bases between. The CDR3 is CASSLTGGGSEAFF. For the CDR3, the DNA is TGTGCCAGCAGCTTAACGGGGGGCGGATCTGAAGCTTTCTTT.

In DNA form, the CDR3 reads TGCAGCGTTTCAAAGCGGGAAGGAACCGGGGAGCTGTTTTTT. Translated, it gives CSVSKREGTGELFF. V gene TRBV29-1 combines with J gene TRBJ2-2; 7 nucleotides line up with TRBD2. The length of the CDR3 is 14 residues. Germline loops: CDR1 SQVTM, CDR2 ANQGSEA. With 5 bases clipped from V and 5 bases from J, the junction kept 8 bases outside the gene matches.

The rearrangement uses TRBV19 and TRBJ1-4; 8 bases agree with TRBD1. V shed 2 bases and J 7 bases; nucleotides not matched to a gene: 6. CDR1 and CDR2 from the germline V gene are LNHDA and SQIVND (reference sequence). The CDR3 is 15 residues long. As DNA, the CDR3 is TGTGCCAGTAGTATAAGGAGGACAGGGACTGAAAAACTGTTTTTT. It yields the protein CASSIRRTGTEKLFF.

The chain couples TRBV13 to TRBJ2-1; D remains unclear. Trimming removed 1 base from V and 5 bases from J, with 6 bases in between. This CDR3 is built from 13 residues. Germline V lookup: CDR1 PRHDT, CDR2 FYEKMQ (reference sequence). The CDR3 sequence is CASSLDSHNEQFF. In nucleotides, the CDR3 is TGTGCCAGCAGCTTAGACAGTCACAATGAGCAGTTCTTC.

The gene calls are TRBV10-3 and TRBJ2-7; possibly TRBD1 for D (6 bases). The germline V gene has CDR1 ENHRY and CDR2 SYGVKD. Trimming shortened V by 7 bases and J by 1 base, and 17 bases separated the two germline ends. The CDR3 sequence is 15 residues long. The DNA of the CDR3 is TGTGCCATCAACCCAGGGGACGGGGTGTCCTACGAGCAGTACTTC. Translating gives CAINPGDGVSYEQYF.

The chain carries TRBV5-8 and TRBJ2-3; 9 bases line up with TRBD1. V gave up 2 bases and J gave up 1 base; unmatched junction bases: 2. The length of the CDR3 is 15 residues. Germline V lookup: CDR1 SGHTS, CDR2 YDEGEE. CDR3 sequence reads: CASSLRDRGTDTQYF. The CDR3 nucleotides are TGTGCCAGCAGCTTAAGGGACAGGGGCACAGATACGCAGTATTTT.

This chain links TRBV6-1 with TRBJ2-7, with D possibly being TRBD2 (5 bases). Trimming left V 1 base short and J 2 bases short, with 9 bases between. Germline CDR1 MNHNS, CDR2 SASEGT. The CDR3 runs to 14 residues. The CDR3 loop is CASSEGESPYEQYF. The CDR3 DNA reads TGTGCCAGCAGTGAAGGGGAGAGCCCCTACGAGCAGTACTTC.

The genes are TRBV4-1 and TRBJ1-1, with a weak D call TRBD1 (6 bases). V lost 4 bases and J lost 5, with 14 bases in between. This CDR3 comprises 14 residues. Germline CDR1 is MGHRA and CDR2 is YSYEKL. In DNA form, the CDR3 reads TGCGCCAGCAGCCTTAACAGGGTGAGTACTGAAGCTTTCTTT. Protein product: CASSLNRVSTEAFF.

The genes are TRBV14 and TRBJ2-2; TRBD2 agrees at 10 bases. The CDR3 loop spans 17 amino acids. Trimming removed 0 bases from V and 3 bases from J; junction bases left unmatched: 4. Looked up from germline, CDR1 is SGHDN and CDR2 is FVKESK. The CDR3 protein is CASSQDSSGSYTGELFF. The CDR3, as DNA: TGTGCCAGCAGCCAAGACTCTAGCGGGAGTTACACCGGGGAGCTGTTTTTT.

The V gene is TRBV7-8, the J gene TRBJ1-5; D gene uncertain. The germline V gene has CDR1 SGHVS and CDR2 FQNEAQ. V was cut by 5 bases and J by 3 bases, with 8 bases left in between. CDR3 length equals 13 residues. CDR3 amino acids: CASSNVNNQPQHF. In DNA, the CDR3 is TGTGCCAGCAGCAACGTAAACAATCAGCCCCAGCATTTT.

This chain uses TRBV4-3 with TRBJ2-1; 8 nucleotides agree with TRBD2. Losses at the gene ends were 4 bases for V and 7 bases for J; bases not matched to a gene: 12. The CDR3 extends over 16 amino acids. The germline CDR1 and CDR2 sequences are LGHNA and YSLEER. Here the CDR3 reads CASSLSTSGPLNEQFF. CDR3 sequence (DNA): TGCGCCAGCAGCCTATCAACTAGCGGACCCTTAAATGAGCAGTTCTTC.

The chain couples TRBV19 to TRBJ2-7; possibly TRBD2 for D (5 bases). Per germline, CDR1 LNHDA and CDR2 SQIVND (reference sequence). The CDR3 covers 13 residues. The ends were cut back, 4 bases at V and 2 bases at J, with 9 bases in the middle. The CDR3 coding sequence is TGTGCCAGTAGTACTTACGGGGCCTACGAGCAGTACTTC. Its protein is CASSTYGAYEQYF.

The chain recombines TRBV28 with TRBJ1-6, with D hard to call. V lost 7 bases, J lost 0 bases, and 22 bases lay in between. The CDR3 covers 19 residues. From germline, CDR1 is MDHEN and CDR2 SYDVKM. CDR3 sequence reads: CASTPFKARLSSYNSPLHF. The CDR3 DNA is TGTGCCAGCACTCCTTTTAAGGCCAGGCTCAGCTCCTATAATTCACCCCTCCACTTT.

This chain joins TRBV12-3 or TRBV12-4 and TRBJ1-1; D perhaps matches TRBD1 (6 bases). There are 13 residues in the CDR3. V lost 7 bases and J 1 base, leaving 10 bases between the germline ends. The CDR3: CASNLGQNTEAFF. The CDR3, as DNA: TGTGCCAGCAACCTGGGACAGAACACTGAAGCTTTCTTT.

The gene calls are TRBV25-1 and TRBJ1-5; D is ambiguous. The CDR3 is 13 residues long. The ends were cut back, 2 bases at V and 5 bases at J, with 7 bases in the middle. CDR1 and CDR2 (germline): MGHDK, SYGVNS. CDR3: CASSEETHQPQHF. The DNA of the CDR3 is TGTGCCAGCAGTGAAGAAACCCATCAGCCCCAGCATTTT.

V and J are TRBV6-6 and TRBJ2-6; D not resolved. This CDR3 has 14 residues. CDR1 MNHNY and CDR2 SVGAGI come from the germline V gene (reference sequence). The ends were cut back, 5 bases at V and 1 base at J, with 6 bases in the middle. The CDR3 sequence is CASSLPSGANVLTF. The CDR3 DNA is TGTGCCAGCAGTCTCCCTTCTGGGGCCAACGTCCTGACTTTC.

The V and J genes are TRBV15 and TRBJ1-3; D is possibly TRBD1 (5 bases). The V gene lost 0 bases and the J gene lost 9 bases, with 12 bases spanning the gap. The germline V gene has CDR1 LNHNV and CDR2 YYDKDF (reference sequence). CDR3 length equals 14 residues. The CDR3 DNA sequence: TGTGCCACCAGCAGAGATCGCCAAGGGGTCACCATATATTTT. Translation: CATSRDRQGVTIYF. The complete variable domain, with remaining parts taken from reference TRBV15 and TRBJ1-3, reads DAMVIQNPRYQVTQFGKPVTLSCSQTLNHNVMYWYQQKSSQAPKLLFHYYDKDFNNEADTPDNFQSRRPNTSFCFLDIRSPGLGDTAMYLCATSRDRQGVTIYFGEGSWLTVV.

This clone was counted a few times. In DNA form, the CDR3 reads TGTGCCAGCAGCTCCCGTCGTGAAGCGGAGGCCCCAGATACGCAGTATTTT. Its protein product is CASSSRREAEAPDTQYF. The chain recombines TRBV9 with TRBJ2-3, with a tentative D call TRBD2 (5 bases). CDR1 SGDLS and CDR2 YYNGEE come from the germline V gene. The V and J ends lost 4 bases and 4 bases respectively, with 22 bases between them. This CDR3 has 17 residues.

This chain joins TRBV27 and TRBJ1-6; perhaps TRBD1 as D (6 bases). Per germline, CDR1 MNHEY and CDR2 SMNVEV (reference sequence). Between the trimmed V and J ends, which lost 2 bases and 6 bases, there was a span of 14 bases. The CDR3 runs to 16 residues. CDR3 nucleotides: TGTGCCAGCAGTTTAGGAAGGGGGGTACTTAATTCACCCCTCCACTTT. Translated, it gives CASSLGRGVLNSPLHF.

The V and J genes are TRBV6-4 and TRBJ2-3, with 7 bases matching TRBD2. The CDR3 is 13 amino acids. Germline V gene lookup returns CDR1 MRHNA and CDR2 SNTAGT. With V trimmed by 8 bases and J by 3 bases, 5 bases remained unmatched. The CDR3 is CASGTSETDTQYF. Here the CDR3 DNA reads TGTGCCAGCGGAACTAGCGAAACAGATACGCAGTATTTT.

This chain links TRBV12-3 or TRBV12-4 with TRBJ1-5, with 12 bases lining up with TRBD1. V gave up 8 bases and J gave up 5 bases; unmatched junction bases: 1. The CDR3 contains 13 residues. The CDR3 is CASGDRGHQPQHF. As DNA, the CDR3 is TGTGCCAGCGGGGACAGGGGGCATCAGCCCCAGCATTTT.

The chain recombines TRBV4-1 with TRBJ1-4, with 7 bases that match TRBD1. V gave up 3 bases and J gave up 6 bases; unmatched junction bases: 7. CDR1 and CDR2 from the germline V gene are MGHRA and YSYEKL. The CDR3 is 15 amino acids. This CDR3 is CASSQYLRGDEKLFF. CDR3 nucleotide sequence: TGCGCCAGCAGCCAGTACCTCAGGGGGGATGAAAAACTGTTTTTT.

The chain links TRBV7-9 to TRBJ2-1; no clear D. Trimming cost V 2 bases and J 5 bases, with 7 bases left between them. In germline, CDR1 is SEHNR, CDR2 FQNEAQ (reference sequence). This CDR3 is built from 13 residues. CDR3 amino acids: CASSLWPDNEQFF. The CDR3 region has the DNA TGTGCCAGCAGCTTATGGCCTGACAATGAGCAGTTCTTC.

J is TRBJ2-3 and V is TRBV6-2 or TRBV6-3; 8 positions match TRBD2. This CDR3 region has 18 residues. Trimming removed 2 bases from V and 2 bases from J; junction bases left unmatched: 12. Looked up from germline, CDR1 is MNHEY and CDR2 is SVGEGT. This chain's CDR3 is CASSYRAGGRRHTDTQYF. For the CDR3, the DNA is TGTGCCAGCAGTTACAGGGCGGGAGGCCGCCGTCACACAGATACGCAGTATTTT.

The V and J genes are TRBV6-5 and TRBJ2-3; D gene unclear. The CDR3 spans 14 residues. The germline CDR1 and CDR2 sequences are MNHEY and SVGAGI. Trimming took off 0 bases at V and 6 bases at J, with 10 bases between the two ends. Here the CDR3 reads CASSYSQVGDTQYF. The CDR3 nucleotides read TGTGCCAGCAGTTACTCCCAGGTTGGGGATACGCAGTATTTT.

The J gene is TRBJ2-7, the V gene TRBV19; a weak D match, TRBD1 (5 bases). This CDR3 comprises 14 residues. With 9 bases removed from V and 2 bases from J, the gap between germline ends came to 17 bases. CDR1 is LNHDA, CDR2 SQIVND, per germline (reference sequence). The DNA of the CDR3 is TGTGCCAGCGAAGACAGACAGTCAGCCTACGAGCAGTACTTC. Protein: CASEDRQSAYEQYF.